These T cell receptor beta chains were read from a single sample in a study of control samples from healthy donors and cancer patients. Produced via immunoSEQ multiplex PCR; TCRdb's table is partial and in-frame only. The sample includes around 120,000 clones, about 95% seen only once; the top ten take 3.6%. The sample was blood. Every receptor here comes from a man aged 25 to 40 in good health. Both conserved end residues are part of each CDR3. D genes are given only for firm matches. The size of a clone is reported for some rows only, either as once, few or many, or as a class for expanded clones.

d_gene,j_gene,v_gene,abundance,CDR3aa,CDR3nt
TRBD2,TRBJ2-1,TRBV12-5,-,CASGAGGYNEQFF,TGTGCTAGTGGTGCGGGGGGTTACAATGAGCAGTTCTTC
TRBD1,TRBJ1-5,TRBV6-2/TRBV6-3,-,CASSQGQGNQPQHF,TGTGCCAGCAGTCAGGGACAGGGCAATCAGCCCCAGCATTTT
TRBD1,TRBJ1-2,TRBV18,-,CASSLGQGISYGYTF,TGTGCCAGCTCGCTCGGACAGGGCATCAGCTATGGCTACACCTTC
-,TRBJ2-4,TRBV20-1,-,CSASLERELAKNIQYF,TGCAGTGCTAGTCTCGAGAGAGAACTAGCCAAAAACATTCAGTACTTC
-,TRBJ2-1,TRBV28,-,CASSSRQIGQFF,TGTGCCAGCAGTTCCCGCCAAATAGGGCAGTTCTTC
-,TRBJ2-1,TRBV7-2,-,CASSLNVGEQFF,TGTGCCAGCAGCTTAAATGTAGGCGAGCAGTTCTTC
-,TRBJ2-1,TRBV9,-,CASSVMPGNEQFF,TGTGCCAGCAGCGTTATGCCTGGCAATGAGCAGTTCTTC
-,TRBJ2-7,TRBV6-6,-,CASSDGQIYEQYF,TGTGCCAGCAGTGATGGACAGATCTACGAGCAGTACTTC
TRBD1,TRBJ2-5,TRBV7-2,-,CASSLGLGQQQETQYF,TGTGCCAGCAGCTTAGGATTGGGACAGCAGCAAGAGACCCAGTACTTC
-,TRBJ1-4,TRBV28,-,CASSFPGVREKLFF,TGTGCCAGCAGTTTCCCGGGGGTACGGGAAAAACTGTTTTTT
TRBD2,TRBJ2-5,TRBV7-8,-,CASSLSGIQETQYF,TGTGCCAGCAGCTTAAGCGGGATCCAAGAGACCCAGTACTTC
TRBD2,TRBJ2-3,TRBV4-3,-,CASSQDSAGGPLDTQYF,TGCGCCAGCAGCCAAGATTCGGCGGGGGGACCCCTAGATACGCAGTATTTT
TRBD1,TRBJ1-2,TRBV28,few,CASSLGPGDRGRDYGYTF,TGTGCCAGCAGTCTAGGCCCAGGGGACAGGGGAAGAGACTATGGCTACACCTTC
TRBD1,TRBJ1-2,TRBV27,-,CASSLYRGVYGYTF,TGTGCCAGCAGCCTTTACAGGGGCGTCTATGGCTACACCTTC
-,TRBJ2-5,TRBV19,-,CASSIGSLGWKTQYF,TGTGCCAGTAGTATAGGCAGTCTGGGTTGGAAGACCCAGTACTTC
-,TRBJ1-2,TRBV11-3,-,CASSLERKPTPSYGYTF,TGTGCCAGCAGCTTAGAACGAAAACCTACCCCCTCCTATGGCTACACCTTC
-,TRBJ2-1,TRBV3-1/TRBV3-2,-,CASSQAWGRSSYNEQFF,TGTGCCAGCAGCCAAGCCTGGGGGCGGAGCTCCTACAATGAGCAGTTCTTC
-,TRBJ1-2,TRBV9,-,CASSVANSYGYTF,TGTGCCAGCAGCGTAGCTAACAGCTATGGCTACACCTTC
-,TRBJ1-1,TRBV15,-,CATRRAMNTEAFF,TGTGCCACTCGCAGGGCCATGAACACTGAAGCTTTCTTT
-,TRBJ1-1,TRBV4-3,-,CASSQSTGMNTEAFF,TGCGCCAGCAGCCAATCGACAGGCATGAACACTGAAGCTTTCTTT
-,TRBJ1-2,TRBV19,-,CASRPTAGRYGYTF,TGTGCCAGTAGGCCTACGGCGGGACGGTATGGCTACACCTTC
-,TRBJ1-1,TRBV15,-,CATSSQTGTRSPEAFF,TGTGCCACCAGCAGCCAAACAGGGACCAGGAGCCCTGAAGCTTTCTTT
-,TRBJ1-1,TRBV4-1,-,CASSQAALGATEAFF,TGCGCCAGCAGCCAAGCCGCATTAGGGGCGACTGAAGCTTTCTTT
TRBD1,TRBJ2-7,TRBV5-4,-,CASSYVPDRLSYEQYF,TGTGCCAGCAGTTATGTCCCGGACAGGCTGTCCTACGAGCAGTACTTC
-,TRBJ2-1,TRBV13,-,CASSLEGTRKQFF,TGTGCCAGCAGCCTGGAGGGAACGAGGAAGCAGTTCTTC
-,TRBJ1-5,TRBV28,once,CASGGGNQPQHF,TGTGCCAGCGGGGGGGGAAACCAGCCCCAGCATTTT
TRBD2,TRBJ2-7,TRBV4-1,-,CASSQLQTLAGGYEQYF,TGCGCCAGCAGCCAATTACAGACTCTAGCGGGGGGTTACGAGCAGTACTTC
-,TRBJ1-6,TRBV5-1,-,CASSLVAGENSPLHF,TGCGCCAGCAGCTTGGTGGCAGGGGAAAATTCACCCCTCCACTTT
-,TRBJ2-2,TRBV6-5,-,CASKRNTGELFF,TGTGCCAGCAAACGGAACACCGGGGAGCTGTTTTTT
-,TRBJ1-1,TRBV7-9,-,CASSFYETFF,TGTGCCAGCAGCTTTTATGAAACTTTCTTT
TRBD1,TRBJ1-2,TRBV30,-,CAWTPTGFLYGYTF,TGTGCCTGGACGCCGACAGGGTTCCTCTATGGCTACACCTTC
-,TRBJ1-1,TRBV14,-,CASSQGIRHSF,TGTGCCAGCAGCCAAGGAATTCGGCATTCCTTT